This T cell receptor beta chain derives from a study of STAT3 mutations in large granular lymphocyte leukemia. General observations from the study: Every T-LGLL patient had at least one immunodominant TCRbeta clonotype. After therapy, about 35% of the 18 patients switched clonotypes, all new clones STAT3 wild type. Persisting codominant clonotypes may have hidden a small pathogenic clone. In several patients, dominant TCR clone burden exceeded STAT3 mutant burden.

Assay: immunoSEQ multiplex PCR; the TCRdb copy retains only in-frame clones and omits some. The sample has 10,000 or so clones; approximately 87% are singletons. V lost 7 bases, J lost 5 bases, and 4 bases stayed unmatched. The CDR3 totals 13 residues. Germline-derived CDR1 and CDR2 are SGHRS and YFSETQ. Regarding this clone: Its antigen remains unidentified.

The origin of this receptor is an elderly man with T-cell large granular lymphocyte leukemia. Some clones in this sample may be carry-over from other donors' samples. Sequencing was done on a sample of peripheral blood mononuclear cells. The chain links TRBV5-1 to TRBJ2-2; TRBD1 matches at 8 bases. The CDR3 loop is CASGTGGTGELFF. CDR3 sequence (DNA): TGCGCCAGCGGGACAGGCGGGACCGGGGAGCTGTTTTTT.